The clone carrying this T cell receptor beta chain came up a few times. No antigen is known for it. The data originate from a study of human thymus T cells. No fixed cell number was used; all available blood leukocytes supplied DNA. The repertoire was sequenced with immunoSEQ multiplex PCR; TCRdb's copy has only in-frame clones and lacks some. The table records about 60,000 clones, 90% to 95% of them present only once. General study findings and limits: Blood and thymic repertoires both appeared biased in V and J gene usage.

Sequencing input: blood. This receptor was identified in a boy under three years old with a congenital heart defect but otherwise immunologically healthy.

CDR3: CASSSYRGGSYEQYF. DNA for the CDR3: TGCGCCAGCAGCTCCTACAGGGGAGGGTCCTACGAGCAGTACTTC. V usage is TRBV5-1 and J usage is TRBJ2-7; perhaps D is TRBD1 or TRBD2 (7 bases each). The ends were cut back, 3 bases at V and 1 base at J, with 14 bases in the middle. This CDR3 is 15 amino acids long. Germline loops: CDR1 SGHRS, CDR2 YFSETQ. Variable domain in full (rest from reference TRBV5-1 and TRBJ2-7): KAGVTQTPRYLIKTRGQQVTLSCSPISGHRSVSWYQQTPGQGLQFLFEYFSETQRNKGNFPGRFSGRQFSNSRSEMNVSTLELGDSALYLCASSSYRGGSYEQYFGPGTRLTVT.